This T cell receptor (beta chain) emerged from a study of blood T cells in healthy people across ages. Findings and limits, study-wide: A greater number of naive CD4+ cells and higher diversity distinguished long-lived donors from aged donors.

It was with a sample-barcoded 5' primer and a J-beta primer mix that a second PCR of about 7 to 12 cycles was run. Every cDNA molecule bore a tag from a template-switch adaptor containing 12 random nucleotides. TCRdb re-derived calls from the 5' RACE reads in MiXCR, one entry per CDR3 protein. Of 650,000 to 1,000,000 distinct CDR3 sequences detected, about 46% appear once; the ten largest clones hold about a sixth. On this clonotype itself: Its antigen is currently unknown.

This clonotype originated in an elderly man in good health. Sequenced: blood.

For the CDR3, the DNA is TGTGCCAGCAGCTCCGGGACTAGCGATTACAATGAGCAGTACTTC. It yields the protein CASSSGTSDYNEQYF. The chain carries TRBV7-9 and TRBJ2-1; TRBD2 agrees at 10 bases. TRBJ2-7 matches the DNA end more closely, so the J call is doubtful. The V gene's germline CDR1 is SEHNR and CDR2 FQNEAQ (reference sequence). This CDR3 contains 15 residues.